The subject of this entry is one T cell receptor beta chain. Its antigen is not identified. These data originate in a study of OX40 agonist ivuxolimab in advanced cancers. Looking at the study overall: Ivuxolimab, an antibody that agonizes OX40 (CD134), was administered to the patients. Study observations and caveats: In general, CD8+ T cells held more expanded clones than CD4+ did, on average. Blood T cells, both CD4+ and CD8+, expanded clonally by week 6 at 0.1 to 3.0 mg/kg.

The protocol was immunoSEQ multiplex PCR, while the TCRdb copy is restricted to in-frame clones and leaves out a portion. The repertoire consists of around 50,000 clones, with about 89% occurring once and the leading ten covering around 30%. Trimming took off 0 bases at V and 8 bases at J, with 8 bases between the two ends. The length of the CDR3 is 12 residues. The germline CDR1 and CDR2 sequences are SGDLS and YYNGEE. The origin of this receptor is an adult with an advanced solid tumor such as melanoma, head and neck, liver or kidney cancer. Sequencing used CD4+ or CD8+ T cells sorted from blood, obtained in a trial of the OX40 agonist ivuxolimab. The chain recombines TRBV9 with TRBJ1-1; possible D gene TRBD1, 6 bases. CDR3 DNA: TGTGCCAGCAGCGTAGAGGGGACAGAAGCTTTCTTT. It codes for CASSVEGTEAFF.